The rows below give T cell receptor beta chains drawn from one sample of a study of T cell repertoires and HLA-DP antigens. Sequenced by immunoSEQ multiplex PCR; TCRdb stores in-frame clones only, minus some. The sample gives around 90,000 clones, 86% of which show up once; roughly 1.5% is in the top ten. These receptors lack a known antigen. Sequencing was carried out using CD4+ T cells from PBMCs. These TCRs come from a man aged 50 or older in good health and CMV-seronegative. Both conserved end residues are part of each CDR3. D genes are given only for firm matches. Size tells how often a clone was seen (once, few, many) or the class of an expanded clone, and some rows leave it out.

j_call | d_call | clone_size | v_call | cdr3_aa | cdr3_nt
TRBJ1-3 | . | . | TRBV5-4 | CASSLGNDGGLSGNTIYF | TGTGCCAGCAGCTTGGGGAATGATGGGGGGCTATCGGGAAACACCATATATTTT
TRBJ1-2 | TRBD1 | . | TRBV6-5 | CASSYSPGGGYTF | TGTGCCAGCAGTTACTCCCCAGGGGGTGGCTACACCTTC
TRBJ1-4 | . | . | TRBV5-1 | CASSPQGATNEKLFF | TGCGCCAGCTCACCTCAAGGGGCCACTAATGAAAAACTGTTTTTT
TRBJ2-2 | . | . | TRBV10-2 | CASSDHTGELFF | TGCGCCAGCAGTGATCATACCGGGGAGCTGTTTTTT
TRBJ2-6 | . | . | TRBV5-1 | CASSLLGPQSGANVLTF | TGCGCCAGCAGCTTGTTGGGACCACAGTCTGGGGCCAACGTCCTGACTTTC
TRBJ2-1 | TRBD2 | few | TRBV5-1 | CASSLVTSGGGNEQFF | TGCGCCAGCAGCTTGGTGACTAGCGGGGGTGGAAATGAGCAGTTCTTC
TRBJ2-3 | TRBD2 | . | TRBV14 | CASSQPHSGRARNTQYF | TGTGCCAGCAGCCAACCTCATAGCGGGAGGGCCAGAAATACGCAGTATTTT
TRBJ1-2 | . | . | TRBV7-2 | CASSLGGYEGYTF | TGTGCCAGCAGCTTAGGAGGGTATGAAGGCTACACCTTC
TRBJ2-3 | . | once | TRBV10-1 | CASSARGFRTDTQYF | TGCGCCAGCAGCGCGAGGGGGTTTCGCACAGATACGCAGTATTTT
TRBJ1-1 | TRBD1 | . | TRBV30 | CAWSAALGQGRTEAFF | TGTGCCTGGAGCGCCGCCCTGGGACAGGGGAGGACTGAAGCTTTCTTT
TRBJ1-1 | . | . | TRBV11-2 | CASSLTRIAMNTEAFF | TGTGCCAGCAGCTTAACGAGAATAGCTATGAACACTGAAGCTTTCTTT
TRBJ1-1 | . | . | TRBV4-3 | CASSLQPGNTEAFF | TGCGCCAGCAGCCTCCAACCGGGGAACACTGAAGCTTTCTTT
TRBJ1-3 | . | . | TRBV15 | CATSRVSQSGNTIYF | TGTGCCACCAGCAGAGTATCACAGTCTGGAAACACCATATATTTT
TRBJ1-2 | TRBD1 | . | TRBV15 | CATSRDPQTGGSGYTF | TGTGCCACCAGCAGAGATCCCCAGACAGGGGGCTCCGGCTACACCTTC
TRBJ1-1 | TRBD1 | . | TRBV6-6 | CASSFIAGGTEAFF | TGTGCCAGCAGTTTCATAGCAGGGGGCACTGAAGCTTTCTTT
TRBJ1-2 | . | . | TRBV29-1 | CSVGNTNYGYTF | TGCAGCGTTGGCAACACGAACTATGGCTACACCTTC
TRBJ2-5 | TRBD1 | . | TRBV7-2 | CASSQNGDSWRETQYF | TGTGCCAGCAGCCAAAATGGGGACAGTTGGAGGGAGACCCAGTACTTC
TRBJ1-1 | . | . | TRBV6-6 | CASSYGGSSSTEAFF | TGTGCCAGCAGTTACGGCGGGTCTTCCTCCACTGAAGCTTTCTTT
TRBJ1-1 | . | . | TRBV30 | CAWIQPDGRAEAFF | TGTGCCTGGATCCAACCCGACGGTCGCGCTGAAGCTTTCTTT
TRBJ2-3 | . | . | TRBV6-1 | CASTDGYPSTDTQYF | TGTGCCAGCACTGACGGCTATCCTTCCACAGATACGCAGTATTTT
TRBJ1-6 | TRBD1 | . | TRBV7-9 | CASSSGQGNSPLHF | TGTGCCAGCAGCTCGGGACAGGGAAATTCACCCCTCCACTTT
TRBJ2-5 | . | . | TRBV9 | CASSVNLDETQYF | TGTGCCAGCAGCGTTAACCTAGACGAAACCCAGTACTTC
TRBJ1-3 | TRBD1 | . | TRBV7-9 | CASSLAIPGQAYRNTIYF | TGTGCCAGCAGCTTAGCTATCCCGGGACAGGCTTATAGGAACACCATATATTTT
TRBJ2-3 | . | . | TRBV7-9 | CASSQGPARTDTQYF | TGTGCCAGCAGCCAGGGTCCGGCGCGCACAGATACGCAGTATTTT
TRBJ1-5 | . | . | TRBV15 | CATSRKGNQPQHF | TGTGCCACCAGCAGGAAAGGAAATCAGCCCCAGCATTTT
TRBJ2-1 | . | . | TRBV27 | CASSLMGPYNEQFF | TGTGCCAGCAGTTTAATGGGACCCTACAATGAGCAGTTCTTC
TRBJ1-2 | TRBD1 | once | TRBV30 | CAWRGLDRGNYGYTF | TGTGCCTGGAGGGGATTGGACAGGGGGAACTATGGCTACACCTTC
TRBJ2-5 | . | . | TRBV7-7 | CASSRTGETQYF | TGTGCTAGCAGCCGGACCGGAGAGACCCAGTACTTC
TRBJ2-7 | TRBD2 | . | TRBV9 | CASTFGTSGEQYF | TGTGCCAGCACCTTTGGGACTAGCGGCGAGCAGTACTTC
TRBJ2-2 | . | . | TRBV9 | CASSFRERVTGELFF | TGTGCCAGCAGCTTTCGGGAGCGGGTCACCGGGGAGCTGTTTTTT
TRBJ2-1 | TRBD2 | few | TRBV2 | CASSELAAYNEQFF | TGTGCCAGCAGTGAACTAGCGGCCTACAATGAGCAGTTCTTC
TRBJ2-7 | . | . | TRBV7-9 | CASSQGVYEQYF | TGTGCCAGCAGCCAGGGCGTCTACGAGCAGTACTTC